Included here is one TCR beta chain sequence, with context. The CDR3 extends over 12 amino acids. Trimming left V 1 base short and J 6 bases short, with 5 bases between. Germline V CDR1 and CDR2: SGHTA, FQGNSA. This entry comes from a study of shared T cell receptors in the human thymus. Sequencing used immunoSEQ multiplex PCR; TCRdb keeps in-frame clones, though not all of them. The sample has under 850,000 clones; around 87% are singletons. These data also featured in a second study, about human thymus T cells.

The sequence came from a boy less than two years old with a congenital heart defect. The sequenced material came from thymocytes. The chain is built from TRBV7-2 and TRBJ2-3; D is ambiguous. The CDR3 region is CASSLGRDTQYF. CDR3 bases: TGTGCCAGCAGCTTAGGTCGGGATACGCAGTATTTT.